One TCR beta chain is described in this entry. Its antigen is not identified. Germline CDR1 reads KGHSH; CDR2 reads LQKENI. V lost 4 bases and J lost 7; bases outside the gene matches: 22. The CDR3 totals 19 residues. The sample is drawn from a study of vaccination and CD4 T cells after COVID-19. Overall study context: The stimulating agents, overlapping spike peptides, came from SARS-CoV-2, HCoV-NL63, HCoV-OC43 and HCoV-229E.

The treatment denotes: approximately 11-day PBMC culture with coronavirus spike peptide pools or control peptides (ViraFEST assay). Positive PCR tests came between March and December 2020, ahead of the US Alpha, Beta and Delta variants. Wells that each held 1.5 million to 2 million PBMCs were cultured with 9 to 10 IU/ml IL-2 and approximately 9 ug/ml peptide pools. Negative-selection isolation of CD4+ T cells was performed after approximately nine days of culture. Cultured CD4+ T-cell DNA underwent Oncomine TCR Beta short-read sequencing. One entry per CDR3 protein results from TCRdb running MiXCR on the PCR reads. The profile shows roughly 12,000 distinct CDR3 sequences, roughly half of them singletons.

The chain employs TRBV18 and TRBJ2-5; 9 nucleotides agree with TRBD2. The receptor was derived from a human donor who had recovered from COVID-19. Sequences were obtained from CD4+ T cells from blood, cultured in vitro. CDR3 residues: CASSREWGAGGTPKRTQYF. The CDR3 DNA sequence: TGTGCCAGCTCACGGGAATGGGGAGCGGGAGGTACCCCCAAGAGGACCCAGTACTTC.